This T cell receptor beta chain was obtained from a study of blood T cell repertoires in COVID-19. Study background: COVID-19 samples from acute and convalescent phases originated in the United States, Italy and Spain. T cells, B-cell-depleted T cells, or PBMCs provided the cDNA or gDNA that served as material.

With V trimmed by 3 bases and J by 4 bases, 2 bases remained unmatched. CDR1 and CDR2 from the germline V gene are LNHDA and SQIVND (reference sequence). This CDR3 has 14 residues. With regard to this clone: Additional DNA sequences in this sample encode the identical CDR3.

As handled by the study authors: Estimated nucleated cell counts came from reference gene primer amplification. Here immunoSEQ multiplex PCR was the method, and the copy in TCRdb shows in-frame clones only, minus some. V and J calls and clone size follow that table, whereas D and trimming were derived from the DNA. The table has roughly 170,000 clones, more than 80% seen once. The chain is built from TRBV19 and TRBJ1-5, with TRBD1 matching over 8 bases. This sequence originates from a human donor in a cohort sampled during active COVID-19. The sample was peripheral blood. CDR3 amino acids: CASSIGQGNQPQHF. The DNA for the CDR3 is TGTGCCAGTAGTATCGGACAGGGTAATCAGCCCCAGCATTTT.